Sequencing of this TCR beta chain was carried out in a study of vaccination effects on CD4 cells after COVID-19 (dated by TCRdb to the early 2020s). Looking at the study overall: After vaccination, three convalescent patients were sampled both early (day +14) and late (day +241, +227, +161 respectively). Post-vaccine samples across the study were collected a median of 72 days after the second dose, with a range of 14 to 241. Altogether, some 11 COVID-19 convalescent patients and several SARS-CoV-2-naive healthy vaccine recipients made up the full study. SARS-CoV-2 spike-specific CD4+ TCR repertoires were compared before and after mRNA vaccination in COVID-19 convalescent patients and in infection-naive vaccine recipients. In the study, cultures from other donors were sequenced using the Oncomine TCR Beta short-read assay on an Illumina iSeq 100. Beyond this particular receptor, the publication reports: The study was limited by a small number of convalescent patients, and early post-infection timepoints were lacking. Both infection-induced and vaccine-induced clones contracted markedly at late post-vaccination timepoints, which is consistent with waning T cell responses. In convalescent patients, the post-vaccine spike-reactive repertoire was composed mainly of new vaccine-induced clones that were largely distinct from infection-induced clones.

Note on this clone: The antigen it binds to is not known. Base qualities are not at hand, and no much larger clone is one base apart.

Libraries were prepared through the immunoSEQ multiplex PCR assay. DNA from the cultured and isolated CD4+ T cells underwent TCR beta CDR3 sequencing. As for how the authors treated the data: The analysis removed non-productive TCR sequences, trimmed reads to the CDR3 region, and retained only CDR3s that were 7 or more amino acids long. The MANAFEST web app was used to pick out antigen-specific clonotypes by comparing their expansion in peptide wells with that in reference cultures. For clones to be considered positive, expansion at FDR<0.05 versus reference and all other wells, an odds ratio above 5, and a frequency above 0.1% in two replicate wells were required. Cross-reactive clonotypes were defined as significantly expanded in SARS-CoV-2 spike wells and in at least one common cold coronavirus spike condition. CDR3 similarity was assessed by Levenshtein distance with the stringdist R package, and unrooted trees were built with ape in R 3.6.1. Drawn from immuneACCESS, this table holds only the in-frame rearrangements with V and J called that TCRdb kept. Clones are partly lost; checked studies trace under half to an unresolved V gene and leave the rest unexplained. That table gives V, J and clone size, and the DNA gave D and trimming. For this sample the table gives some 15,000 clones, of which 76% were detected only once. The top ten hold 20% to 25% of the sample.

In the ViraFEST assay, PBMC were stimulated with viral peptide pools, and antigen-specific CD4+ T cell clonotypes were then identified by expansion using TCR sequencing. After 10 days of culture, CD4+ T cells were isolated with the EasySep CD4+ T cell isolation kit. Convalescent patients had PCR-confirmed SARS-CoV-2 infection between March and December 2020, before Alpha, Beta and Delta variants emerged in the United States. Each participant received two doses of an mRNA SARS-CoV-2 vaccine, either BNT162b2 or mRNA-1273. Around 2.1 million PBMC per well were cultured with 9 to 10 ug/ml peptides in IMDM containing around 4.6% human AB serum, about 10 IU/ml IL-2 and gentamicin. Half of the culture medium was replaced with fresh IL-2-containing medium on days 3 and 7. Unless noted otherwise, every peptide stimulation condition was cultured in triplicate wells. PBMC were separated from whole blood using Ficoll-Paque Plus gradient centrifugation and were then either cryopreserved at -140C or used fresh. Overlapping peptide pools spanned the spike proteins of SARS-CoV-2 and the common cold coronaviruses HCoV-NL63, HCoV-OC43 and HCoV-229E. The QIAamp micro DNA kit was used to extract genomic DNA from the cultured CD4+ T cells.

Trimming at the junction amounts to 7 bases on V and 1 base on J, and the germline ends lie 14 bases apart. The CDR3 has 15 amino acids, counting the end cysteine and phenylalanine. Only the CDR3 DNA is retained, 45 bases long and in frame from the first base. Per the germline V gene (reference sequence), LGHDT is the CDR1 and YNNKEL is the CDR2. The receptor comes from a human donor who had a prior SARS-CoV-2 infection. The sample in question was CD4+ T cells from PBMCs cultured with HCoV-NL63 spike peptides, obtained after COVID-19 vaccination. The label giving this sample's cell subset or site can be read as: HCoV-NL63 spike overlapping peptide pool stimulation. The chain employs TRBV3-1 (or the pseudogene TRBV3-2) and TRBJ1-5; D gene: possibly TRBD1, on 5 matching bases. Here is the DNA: TGTGCCAGCAAATCGCCGACAGCAAGCAATCAGCCCCAGCATTTT. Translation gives CASKSPTASNQPQHF.